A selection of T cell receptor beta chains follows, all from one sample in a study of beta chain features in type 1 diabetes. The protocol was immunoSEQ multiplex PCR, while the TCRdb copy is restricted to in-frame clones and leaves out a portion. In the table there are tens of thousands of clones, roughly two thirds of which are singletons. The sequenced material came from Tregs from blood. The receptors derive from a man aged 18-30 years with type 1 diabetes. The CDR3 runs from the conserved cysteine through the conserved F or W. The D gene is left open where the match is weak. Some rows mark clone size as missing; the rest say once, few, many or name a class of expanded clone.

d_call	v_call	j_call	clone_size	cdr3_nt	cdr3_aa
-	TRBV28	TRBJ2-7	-	TGTGCCAGCAGTATGGGGGCCCAGCCCGAGCAGTACTTC	CASSMGAQPEQYF
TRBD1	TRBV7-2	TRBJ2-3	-	TGTGCCAGCAGCTCCACCCCCAGGGGGAGCACAGATACGCAGTATTTT	CASSSTPRGSTDTQYF
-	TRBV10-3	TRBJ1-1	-	TGTGCCACCCGCCAGATGAACACTGAAGCTTTCTTT	CATRQMNTEAFF
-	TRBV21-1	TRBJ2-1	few	TGTGCCAGCATCCTGCCCCCCCCAAGTATACTAGTTGAGAATGAGCAGTTCTTC	CASILPPPSILVENEQFF
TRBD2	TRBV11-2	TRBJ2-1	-	TGTGCCAGCAGCTTAACACTAGCGGGGCCTATTAACTACAATGAGCAGTTCTTC	CASSLTLAGPINYNEQFF
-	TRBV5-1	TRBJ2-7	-	TGCGCCAGCAGCTTGGGGTTTGACTACGAGCAGTACTTC	CASSLGFDYEQYF
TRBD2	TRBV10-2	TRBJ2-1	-	TGCGCCAGCCGTAGCGGGGCCTTGGCCTACAATGAGCAGTTCTTC	CASRSGALAYNEQFF
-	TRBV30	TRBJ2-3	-	TGTGCCTGGAGTGTCAGGGTCCGGGCTTTTGAGGAAGAGCAGTATTTT	CAWSVRVRAFEEEQYF
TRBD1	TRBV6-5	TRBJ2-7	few	TGTGCCAGCAGGCGGGACAGGGGGCTGGCCGAGCAGTACTTC	CASRRDRGLAEQYF
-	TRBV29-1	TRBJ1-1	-	TGCAGCGCGGGGTACAACACTGAAGCTTTCTTT	CSAGYNTEAFF
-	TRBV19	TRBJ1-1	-	TGTGCCAGTAGTTCAGCCCCCCAGGGTATGAACACTGAAGCTTTCTTT	CASSSAPQGMNTEAFF
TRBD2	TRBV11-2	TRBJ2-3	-	TGTGCCAGCAGCCCCTCTCTAGCGGGAGGACGCCCAGATACGCAGTATTTT	CASSPSLAGGRPDTQYF
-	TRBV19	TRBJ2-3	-	TGTGCCAGTACCCTGGCTGGCACAGATACGCAGTATTTT	CASTLAGTDTQYF
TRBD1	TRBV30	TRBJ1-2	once	TGTGCCTGGAAGACAGGGGGCTATGGCTACACCTTC	CAWKTGGYGYTF
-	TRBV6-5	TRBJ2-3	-	TGTGCCAGCAGGGGAGACGCAGATACGCAGTATTTT	CASRGDADTQYF
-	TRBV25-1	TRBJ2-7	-	TGTGCCAGCCGGGGGAGGGAGCAGTACTTC	CASRGREQYF
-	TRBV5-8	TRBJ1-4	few	TGTGCCAGCAGCTTGGGCCAGGTTACATCTGAAAAACTGTTTTTT	CASSLGQVTSEKLFF
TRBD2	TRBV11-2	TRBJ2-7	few	TGTGCCAGCAGCTTAAGAGGAACTAGCGGGGGGTACAACTCCTACGAGCAGTACTTC	CASSLRGTSGGYNSYEQYF
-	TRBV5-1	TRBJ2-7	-	TGCGCCAGCAGCCTGGCCCCGTCCTACGAGCAGTACTTC	CASSLAPSYEQYF
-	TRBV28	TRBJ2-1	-	TGTGCCAGCAGTTTGCTAGCTTCCTACAATGAGCAGTTCTTC	CASSLLASYNEQFF
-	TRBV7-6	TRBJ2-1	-	TGTGCCAGCAGCTCCCAGGGGCCGAGCTCCTACAATGAGCAGTTCTTC	CASSSQGPSSYNEQFF
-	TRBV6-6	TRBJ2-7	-	TGTGCCAGCAGCCCCTTATCTGGGGCGGGGTACGAGCAGTACTTC	CASSPLSGAGYEQYF
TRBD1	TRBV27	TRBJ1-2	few	TGTGCCAGCAGTCCATATCAACCGGGACAGGCTAACTATGGCTACACCTTC	CASSPYQPGQANYGYTF
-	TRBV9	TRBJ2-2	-	TGTGCCAGTCGAAGACAGGTCAACACCGGGGAGCTGTTTTTT	CASRRQVNTGELFF
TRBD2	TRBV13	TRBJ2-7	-	TGTGCCAGCAGCTTGACTAGCGGCTACGAGCAGTACTTC	CASSLTSGYEQYF
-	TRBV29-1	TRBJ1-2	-	TGCAGCGTTGGGGTGGGGGGGTCCCACGGCTACACCTTC	CSVGVGGSHGYTF
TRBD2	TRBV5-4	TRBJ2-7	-	TGTGCCAGCAGCTTGTTCTCTAGCGGGAGGGAGGCCTACGAGCAGTACTTC	CASSLFSSGREAYEQYF
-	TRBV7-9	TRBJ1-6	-	TGTGCCAGCCTACCATCGAGCTCCTATAATTCACCCCTCCACTTT	CASLPSSSYNSPLHF
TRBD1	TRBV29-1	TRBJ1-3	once	TGCAGCGTTGAAGATCGACAGGGGAGTTGGGGAAACACCATATATTTT	CSVEDRQGSWGNTIYF
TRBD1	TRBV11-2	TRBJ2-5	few	TGTGCCAGCAGCACGGGACAGGGTGGAGAGACCCAGTACTTC	CASSTGQGGETQYF
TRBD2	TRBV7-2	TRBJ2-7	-	TGTGCCAGCACCCTTAGCGGGTTCCCCTACGAGCAGTACTTC	CASTLSGFPYEQYF
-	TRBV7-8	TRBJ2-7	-	TGTGCCAGCAGCTTAGCGTGGAGAGCCGAGCAGTACTTC	CASSLAWRAEQYF
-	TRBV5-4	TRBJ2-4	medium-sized	TGTGCCAGCAGCTCTCGGGTGGCGGGGCCTTTCGGGAACATTCAGTACTTC	CASSSRVAGPFGNIQYF
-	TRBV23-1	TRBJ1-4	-	TGCGCCAGCAGTCACCACAGAATTGGGAATGAAAAACTGTTTTTT	CASSHHRIGNEKLFF
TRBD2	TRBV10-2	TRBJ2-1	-	TGCGCCAGCAGTGACCTAGCGGCGGGGCAGTTCTTC	CASSDLAAGQFF
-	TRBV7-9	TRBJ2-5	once	TGTGCCAGCAGCCCGACAGCCCAAGAGACCCAGTACTTC	CASSPTAQETQYF
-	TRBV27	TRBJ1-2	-	TGTGCCAGCAGTTTCGTTGGCAATAACTATGGCTACACCTTC	CASSFVGNNYGYTF
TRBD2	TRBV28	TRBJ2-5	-	TGTGCCAGCAGTTCTATGCGAGGGAGCTGGGGGGGGACCCAGTACTTC	CASSSMRGSWGGTQYF
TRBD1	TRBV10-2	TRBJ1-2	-	TGCGCCAGCAAACCAGGGACAGTTGGGATTGGCTACACCTTC	CASKPGTVGIGYTF
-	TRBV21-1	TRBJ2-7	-	TGTGCCAGCAGCAAAGGGACAGTAAGCTACGAGCAGTACTTC	CASSKGTVSYEQYF
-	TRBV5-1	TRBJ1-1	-	TGCGCCAGCAGCTTGGAGGGTAGCGGTGTCAGCACTGAAGCTTTCTTT	CASSLEGSGVSTEAFF
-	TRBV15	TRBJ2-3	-	TGTGCCACCAGCAGAGATGGAGCAGATACGCAGTATTTT	CATSRDGADTQYF